Listed here are 14 T cell receptor beta chains from one sample, sequenced in a study of cytotoxic CD8 clonotypes in ibrutinib-treated CLL. Method: immunoSEQ multiplex PCR; TCRdb's copy keeps in-frame clones and lacks some. The profile shows 200,000 to 250,000 clones, nearly 80% of them singletons. Sample: PBMCs, taken after 12 months of ibrutinib treatment. These receptors were collected from a human donor with chronic lymphocytic leukemia.

V usage is TRBV28 and J usage is TRBJ1-2; 7 bases are a match to TRBD1. This CDR3 is built from 13 residues. Trimming cost V 7 bases and J 11 bases; bases outside gene matches: 13. Germline lookup yields CDR1 MDHEN and CDR2 SYDVKM. Here the CDR3 DNA reads TGTGCCAGCATGTTCACAGGGGAAATCGGTTACACCTTC. It yields the protein CASMFTGEIGYTF.

The sample holds a few counts of this clone. The chain links TRBV6-1 to TRBJ1-2; D gene unclear. V gave up 8 bases and J gave up 4 bases, with 14 bases separating them. CDR3 length: 13 amino acids. Germline V gene data show CDR1 as MNHNS and CDR2 as SASEGT. CDR3 region: CASRPDMSYGYTF. The CDR3 coding sequence is TGTGCCAGCCGGCCCGACATGTCCTATGGCTACACCTTC.

The V call is TRBV13, the J call TRBJ1-1; D ambiguous. Germline V lookup: CDR1 PRHDT, CDR2 FYEKMQ (reference sequence). The CDR3 has 14 residues. V lost 8 bases, J lost 6 bases, and 19 bases lay in between. The CDR3 loop reads CASLPGTKNPEAFF. In DNA, the CDR3 is TGTGCCAGCCTCCCGGGTACAAAGAATCCTGAAGCTTTCTTT. Full variable domain (rest looked up from reference TRBV13 and TRBJ1-1): AAGVIQSPRHLIKEKRETATLKCYPIPRHDTVYWYQQGPGQDPQFLISFYEKMQSDKGSIPDRFSAQQFSDYHSELNMSSLELGDSALYFCASLPGTKNPEAFFGQGTRLTVV.

This chain uses TRBV5-4 with TRBJ1-2; TRBD1 might be the D (5 bases). V lost 4 bases, J lost 8 bases, and 24 bases lay in between. Germline V gene data show CDR1 as SGHNT and CDR2 as YYREEE (reference sequence). The CDR3 contains 16 residues. CDR3 loop: CASSPGGFSAFWGYTF. CDR3 nucleotide sequence: TGTGCCAGCAGCCCCGGGGGATTTTCGGCGTTTTGGGGCTACACCTTC.

V is TRBV6-4 and J is TRBJ2-2; 11 bases agree with TRBD1. There are 14 residues in the CDR3. Per the germline V gene, CDR1 is MRHNA and CDR2 is SNTAGT. V shed 9 bases, J shed 6 bases, and the junction held 6 bases outside the gene matches. Here the CDR3 reads CASGRDRGSGELFF. CDR3 nucleotide sequence: TGTGCCAGTGGAAGGGACAGGGGGTCCGGGGAGCTGTTTTTT.

The V gene is TRBV18, the J gene TRBJ1-1; D gene uncertain. The CDR3 has 12 residues. Looked up from germline, CDR1 is KGHSH and CDR2 is LQKENI. V lost 3 bases and J lost 5, with 7 bases in between. The CDR3 is CASSPWGTEAFF. CDR3 bases: TGTGCCAGCTCACCCTGGGGTACTGAAGCTTTCTTT.

The rearrangement links TRBV11-2 to TRBJ2-2; unclear D gene. V shed 2 bases and J shed 5 bases, with 6 bases lying between them. This CDR3 has 13 residues. Per the germline V gene, CDR1 is SGHAT and CDR2 is FQNNGV. This chain's CDR3 is CASSLFETGELFF. CDR3 coding DNA: TGTGCCAGCAGCTTATTTGAGACCGGGGAGCTGTTTTTT.

The V gene is TRBV29-1, the J gene TRBJ2-2; D might be TRBD2 (5 bases). Germline-derived CDR1 and CDR2 are SQVTM and ANQGSEA. The CDR3 has 12 residues. V was pared by 2 bases and J by 6 bases, with 7 bases between. In DNA form, the CDR3 reads TGCAGCGTTGAATTCGGGGCCGGGGAGCTGTTTTTT. It specifies CSVEFGAGELFF.

CDR3 DNA sequence: TGCGCCAGCAGCTTGGCCGTCCGGGAGGGCCTAGGAGATACGCAGTATTTT. This codes for CASSLAVREGLGDTQYF. This rearrangement joins TRBV5-1 to TRBJ2-3; 8 bases fit TRBD2. CDR1 and CDR2 from the germline V gene are SGHRS and YFSETQ. The CDR3 extends over 17 amino acids. J gave up 5 bases and V 0 bases, and 11 bases lay outside the gene matches. The full variable domain, rest sourced from reference TRBV5-1 and TRBJ2-3, is KAGVTQTPRYLIKTRGQQVTLSCSPISGHRSVSWYQQTPGQGLQFLFEYFSETQRNKGNFPGRFSGRQFSNSRSEMNVSTLELGDSALYLCASSLAVREGLGDTQYFGPGTRLTVL.

The CDR3 reads CARLIPPGGRGYTF. As DNA, the CDR3 is TGTGCCAGACTCATACCCCCCGGGGGTCGGGGCTACACCTTC. V and J are TRBV25-1 and TRBJ1-2; D possibly corresponds to TRBD1 (5 bases). Per germline, CDR1 MGHDK and CDR2 SYGVNS. CDR3 length equals 14 residues. V lost 9 bases to trimming and J lost 8 bases, with 22 bases between them.

The CDR3 nucleotides are TGTGCCAGCAGTTCCCTAGGGGGGCTGTCGTCTGGCTACACCTTC. Its protein is CASSSLGGLSSGYTF. The rearrangement joins TRBV27 to TRBJ1-2; tentatively, D is TRBD1 (6 bases). CDR1 MNHEY and CDR2 SMNVEV come from the germline V gene (reference sequence). V was shortened by 4 bases and J by 7 bases, with 19 bases between the two germline ends. The CDR3 is made up of 15 amino acids.

The gene calls are TRBV19 and TRBJ1-4; D is unresolved. Trimming took off 4 bases at V and 0 bases at J, with 6 bases between the two ends. In germline, CDR1 is LNHDA, CDR2 SQIVND (reference sequence). This CDR3 region has 14 residues. For the CDR3, the DNA is TGTGCCAGTAGTAGGCTAACAACTAATGAAAAACTGTTTTTT. Amino acids: CASSRLTTNEKLFF.

The chain combines TRBV4-1 with TRBJ2-5; D possibly corresponds to TRBD1 (6 bases). Germline V CDR1 and CDR2: MGHRA, YSYEKL. V lost 2 bases and J lost 3, with 13 bases in between. The CDR3 is 15 residues long. The CDR3: CASSQSLGQKETQYF. CDR3 coding DNA: TGCGCCAGCAGCCAAAGCTTAGGACAGAAAGAGACCCAGTACTTC.

CDR3 residues: CASSFTRTSGPYEQYF. CDR3 in DNA: TGTGCCAGCAGTTTTACCCGGACTAGCGGGCCCTACGAGCAGTACTTC. The chain has TRBV27 and TRBJ2-7, with 11 bases identical to TRBD2. V gave up 3 bases and J gave up 2 bases; unmatched junction bases: 6. The CDR3 sequence is 16 residues long. Germline CDR1 is MNHEY and CDR2 is SMNVEV (reference sequence).